This T cell receptor beta chain originates from a study of siplizumab effects on memory and regulatory T cells. General study points: A major contribution to the alloresponse seemed to be made by naive T cells, which seemed more diverse than memory cells. Alloreactive sequences that could be traced to unstimulated CD4+ memory cells showed a significant reduction under siplizumab.

About this clone: Its antigen is unknown.

Each sample yielded around 9.4 x 10^4 assayed TCR templates. Method: immunoSEQ multiplex PCR; TCRdb's copy keeps in-frame clones and lacks some. The sample shows approximately 110,000 clones, roughly nine tenths of them seen only once. The material sequenced was Tregs sorted from blood. The TCR comes from a human donor in good health.

The CDR3: CASSSGTGLSYEQYF. In DNA, the CDR3 is TGCGCCAGCAGCTCTGGGACAGGGCTCTCCTACGAGCAGTACTTC. The chain joins TRBV5-1 to TRBJ2-7, with 9 bases aligning to TRBD1. The V gene end was trimmed by 3 bases and the J gene end by 0 bases; junction bases not matched to a gene: 4. The CDR3 consists of 15 residues. Germline CDR1 SGHRS, CDR2 YFSETQ.